The present entry profiles one T cell receptor (beta chain) with its context. In the authors' methods: It was from reference gene primer amplification that nucleated cell counts were estimated. TCRdb's table, derived via immunoSEQ multiplex PCR, lists solely in-frame clones and lacks some. The DNA was the basis for D and trimming; V, J and clone size are from that table. The table lists approximately 110,000 clones, more than 75% of them singletons. The data stem from a study of blood T cell repertoires in COVID-19. Study overall: T cells, B-cell-depleted T cells, or PBMCs provided the cDNA or gDNA that served as material.

Per germline, CDR1 LGHDT and CDR2 YNNKEL (reference sequence). This CDR3 spans 11 amino acids. V lost 7 bases, J lost 7 bases, and 8 bases lay in between. The sample was peripheral blood. J is TRBJ1-5 and V is TRBV3-1 (or the pseudogene TRBV3-2); D not certain. The receptor was isolated from a man aged 35 to 55 with acute or convalescent COVID-19. This chain's CDR3 is CASTPRQPQHF. The CDR3 nucleotides are TGTGCCAGCACCCCTCGGCAGCCCCAGCATTTT.